This paragraph covers one TCR beta chain sequence. Its cognate antigen has yet to be identified. No base quality values were provided; no much bigger clone lies one nucleotide off. Using the deep immunoSEQ assay, multiplex PCR amplified TCR CDR3 regions from genomic DNA. For each cell subset, the extracted genomic DNA was distributed evenly across all wells of several immunoSEQ 96-well plates, and each plate served as one replicate. Each replicate PCR for sorted subsets received around 200 ng genomic DNA, equal to 28,000 or so T cell genomes. Purified libraries were quantified with a Qubit 3.0 fluorometer, sized on a Bioanalyzer 2100, and re-quantified with the KAPA Library Quantification kit. Every immunoSEQ 96-well plate was sequenced on a separate single-read 150-cycle Illumina NextSeq 550 flow cell. The paper's processing steps were these. Because only junctional sequences without quality scores were contained in the immunoSEQ output, filtering matching that applied to full-length reads could not be performed. To assign V/J genes and CDR3, sequences were annotated against IMGT germline references using PyIR, a Python wrapper for IgBLAST v1.9. Any read was removed if the V/J assignment was weak (E-value above 1e-6), the CDR3 was missing, or the read contained stop codons, out-of-frame junctions, or ambiguous translated residues. V3J clonotypes were defined as sequences sharing the same inferred V gene, J gene, and CDR3 amino acid sequence. To compute the percentage overlap between repertoires, the number of shared unique clonotypes was divided by the size of the smaller repertoire. Three approaches were used to assess repertoire richness: RTK rarefaction, the Chao1 estimator, and Recon v2.1 estimates of unobserved clonotypes. Generation probabilities for all TCRbeta clonotypes obtained by the gDNA method from four donors were computed using OLGA. TCRdb retrieved this table from immuneACCESS and kept in-frame rearrangements only. Not all clones are present; in checked studies, unresolved V genes account for under half, and no reason is known for the remainder. The V and J calls and clone size come from that table; D and trimming were worked out from the DNA. Counted in this sample were some 2,000,000 clones; over 85% of them appeared once. 0.13% of the sample rests with the top ten.

This record comes from a study of shared clonotypes between healthy human individuals (dated by TCRdb to about 2020). For the wider study: The cohort comprised a couple of women and three men aged 18 to 49 years. For each donor, CD4 naive and CD4 memory were each run on three plates, CD8 naive on two plates, and CD8 memory on one plate. Blood TCR repertoires of about 5 healthy adults were deeply sequenced to estimate repertoire size and the extent of clonotype sharing between individuals. Libraries were prepared and TCR repertoires were sequenced by different laboratories using diverse techniques, in order to increase sequencing depth and limit assay-specific biases. Per donor, leukapheresis produced somewhere between about 0.9 and 10 billion PBMCs.

Donors were healthy HIV-negative adults with no recently reported acute infections or vaccinations. Every donor was a Caucasian adult living in Nashville, Tennessee, USA. CD4+ T cells were enriched by magnetic negative selection, after which naive cells were positively selected on CD45RA and the negative fraction was taken as the memory subset. Blood was collected by leukapheresis, and PBMCs were isolated by Ficoll-Histopaque density gradient centrifugation and then cryopreserved in liquid nitrogen vapor phase. Analytical flow cytometry was used to check the purity and quantity of each magnetically sorted T cell population. Genomic DNA was isolated from each sorted fraction and quantified by UV absorbance on a Nanodrop 2000c. Summary of the overall study and its limitations: Only blood was sampled, and tissue TCR repertoires likely differ from those in blood. Naive subsets generally had larger estimated clonotype richness than memory subsets. Based on pairwise subsampling, the degree of clonotype sharing among donors was expected to be affected by sequencing depth. When several donors were compared, the shared fraction of clonotypes was roughly 5% for naive CD4, about 4% for naive CD8, more than 2% for memory CD4, and less than 0.5% for memory CD8. Clonotypes shared by all four sorted-subset donors showed higher generation probabilities than non-shared clonotypes. Incomplete sequencing was indicated by rarefaction of sorted-subset datasets, despite the large sequencing depth. Because the study included a small number of donors, the genetic and exposure-history diversity represented was limited.

The CDR3 covers 17 residues, taking in both the cysteine and the phenylalanine. Only the CDR3 portion is preserved as DNA: 51 bases, with reading frame beginning at the first base. V trim: 0 bases; J trim: 1 base; unmatched bases: 5. Sequences SGHDT (CDR1) and YYEEEE (CDR2) are obtained from the germline V gene. The sequenced sample was naive CD4+ T cells sorted from blood. What this sample's cell subset or site label stands for: CD45RA+ positively selected. The source is a man between 18 and 29 years old in good health. The chain employs TRBV5-6 and TRBJ1-5; 9 central nucleotides agree with TRBD1. The nucleotide sequence reads TGTGCCAGCAGCTTGGACAGGGGGCGCGGGAGCAATCAGCCCCAGCATTTT. Its protein product is CASSLDRGRGSNQPQHF.